This is a list of T cell receptor beta chains from one sample in a study of CD8+ T cells in alopecia areata. Generated by immunoSEQ multiplex PCR, the TCRdb table keeps only in-frame clones and is missing some. Among approximately 280,000 clones, 58% were seen once, and the ten largest hold more than 1.5%. This specimen consisted of CD4+ T cells sorted from blood, obtained at week 24, from a patient treated with tofacitinib. The origin of the receptors is a human donor with alopecia areata. Both conserved end residues are trimmed from each CDR3. The order of the fields is D gene, V gene, J gene, CDR3 protein. The D gene is left open where the match is weak.

TRBD1	TRBV6-6	TRBJ1-5	ASSRQGAGQPQH
-	TRBV29-1	TRBJ1-2	SVTDYGYT
-	TRBV15	TRBJ2-1	ATSRQGSSYNEQF
-	TRBV2	TRBJ1-2	AGLRGGNYGYT
-	TRBV29-1	TRBJ1-2	SHTVTSGGYT
TRBD1	TRBV30	TRBJ1-1	AWSVVLGGEAF
-	TRBV6-5	TRBJ1-1	ASSFSATGTEAF
TRBD2	TRBV29-1	TRBJ2-1	SVAASGGNEQF
TRBD2	TRBV6-1	TRBJ2-5	ASSAYTGTSKETQY
TRBD1	TRBV7-2	TRBJ1-2	ASSPRQGAAIGYGYT
-	TRBV30	TRBJ1-1	AWSVGRTISTEAF
TRBD1	TRBV20-1	TRBJ1-2	SATGERGYT
-	TRBV28	TRBJ2-3	ASTENTDTQY
-	TRBV30	TRBJ1-2	AWSVPQGYT
-	TRBV30	TRBJ2-7	AWMNASPYEQY
-	TRBV30	TRBJ1-2	AWSPRTDFYGYT
-	TRBV19	TRBJ2-2	ASRQGTVSTGELF
TRBD1	TRBV4-3	TRBJ1-1	ASSQERGLEAF
-	TRBV4-1	TRBJ2-5	ASSEQGMTQY
-	TRBV5-1	TRBJ1-1	ASSFDPGNTEAF
-	TRBV11-2	TRBJ2-3	ASSLVQGSDTQY
TRBD1	TRBV28	TRBJ2-6	ASTFWTGSSGANVLT
-	TRBV4-1	TRBJ2-3	ASARTVPDTQY
-	TRBV28	TRBJ2-3	ASSSQGLTDTQY
TRBD1	TRBV7-9	TRBJ1-6	ASSLQGADSPLH
-	TRBV5-6	TRBJ2-1	ASSLVRGEQF
-	TRBV5-1	TRBJ1-2	ASSLVREANYGYT
-	TRBV30	TRBJ2-7	AWSLGRAYEQY
TRBD2	TRBV5-1	TRBJ2-7	ASRTSGGGYEQY
TRBD1	TRBV30	TRBJ1-4	AWRQSGTGGANEKLF
-	TRBV5-4	TRBJ1-1	ASSSGGSNMAEAF
TRBD2	TRBV29-1	TRBJ2-1	SVRGGRTYNEQF
TRBD2	TRBV6-6	TRBJ2-7	ASSYVRTSGSEQY
-	TRBV6-5	TRBJ2-3	ASRSTGTDTQY
-	TRBV6-1	TRBJ1-2	ASRVPGTLNYGYT
-	TRBV7-3	TRBJ2-1	ASSPGHSYNEQF
-	TRBV5-6	TRBJ1-5	ASSLVGQPQH
-	TRBV5-5	TRBJ2-6	ASSPGVSGSGANVLT
TRBD1	TRBV6-5	TRBJ1-6	ASSYGQGDGGSPLH
TRBD1	TRBV9	TRBJ1-2	ASSVEGRGNGYT
-	TRBV5-6	TRBJ2-1	ASSSFGGLRDNEQF
TRBD1	TRBV4-1	TRBJ2-2	ASSTGTGTGELF
-	TRBV9	TRBJ2-5	ASSGTSIGAQETQY
-	TRBV28	TRBJ1-1	ASTLTGNTEAF
TRBD1	TRBV7-2	TRBJ2-5	ASSTTGTGGETQY